These 26 T cell receptor beta chains came from one sample sequenced in a study of T cell changes during pregnancy in multiple sclerosis. Profiling relied on immunoSEQ multiplex PCR, and the TCRdb table lists in-frame clones only, not all of them. This table has 30,000 to 45,000 clones, about 88% appearing once. The sequenced sample was CD4+ T cells from peripheral blood mononuclear cells, obtained in the first trimester of pregnancy. The receptor set was obtained from a female donor with multiple sclerosis, enrolled in a pregnancy study.

The chain is built from TRBV5-1 and TRBJ2-6; the D is unclear. The CDR3 loop spans 14 amino acids. The V and J ends lost 3 bases and 0 bases respectively, with 4 bases between them. Germline V gives CDR1 SGHRS, CDR2 YFSETQ. CDR3 coding DNA: TGCGCCAGCAGCTCGGTCTCTGGGGCCAACGTCCTGACTTTC. Translation gives CASSSVSGANVLTF.

The chain is built from TRBV27 and TRBJ1-2; D call uncertain. This CDR3 has 13 amino acids. Germline CDR1 and CDR2: MNHEY and SMNVEV (reference sequence). V was trimmed by 8 bases and J by 8 bases, leaving 18 bases between them. The CDR3 protein is CASGRVVSGGYTF. As DNA, the CDR3 is TGTGCCAGCGGGAGGGTAGTTTCTGGAGGCTACACCTTC.

The rearrangement links TRBV9 to TRBJ1-1; 7 positions agree with TRBD1. Trimming removed 3 bases from V and 4 bases from J; junction bases left unmatched: 3. The CDR3 spans 13 residues. CDR1 is SGDLS, CDR2 YYNGEE, per germline. DNA for the CDR3: TGTGCCAGCAGCGGAACAGGGGTCACTGAAGCTTTCTTT. It yields the protein CASSGTGVTEAFF. The variable domain in full, completed from reference TRBV9 and TRBJ1-1, reads DSGVTQTPKHLITATGQRVTLRCSPRSGDLSVYWYQQSLDQGLQFLIQYYNGEERAKGNILERFSAQQFPDLHSELNLSSLELGDSALYFCASSGTGVTEAFFGQGTRLTVV.

To note about this clone: One end of the junction is discordant with germline, which a read error may explain. V and J are TRBV25-1 and TRBJ2-1, with D tentatively TRBD2 (6 bases). Germline CDR1 is MGHDK and CDR2 is SYGVNS. This CDR3 comprises 11 residues. CDR3 sequence: CASSDKGLQVF. DNA of the CDR3: TGTGCCAGCAGTGATAAGGGACTCCAGGTCTTC.

This clone is medium-sized (0.01 to 0.1%) by share. This chain joins TRBV11-2 and TRBJ2-2; 7 nucleotides agree with TRBD2. Germline values: CDR1 SGHAT, CDR2 FQNNGV. Unmatched junction bases numbered 4, after V lost 2 bases and J lost 4 bases. This CDR3 contains 15 residues. CDR3 nucleotide sequence: TGTGCCAGCAGCTTAATAGCGGGTGGCACCGGGGAGCTGTTTTTT. It encodes CASSLIAGGTGELFF.

This clone was counted a single time. The chain joins TRBV6-1 to TRBJ1-4, with D possibly TRBD1 on 5 matching bases. The CDR3 consists of 15 residues. CDR1 MNHNS and CDR2 SASEGT come from the germline V gene. Trimming removed 3 bases at V and 4 bases at J, with 12 bases between. This chain's CDR3 is CASSDWGRGNEKLFF. CDR3 sequence (DNA): TGTGCCAGCAGTGACTGGGGAAGGGGTAATGAAAAACTGTTTTTT.

This clone was seen a handful of times. The chain is built from TRBV9 and TRBJ1-4, with a weak D call TRBD1 (5 bases). This CDR3 contains 15 residues. The germline gives CDR1 SGDLS, CDR2 YYNGEE. Trimming left V 3 bases short and J 3 bases short, with 12 bases between. This chain's CDR3 is CASSDSAGSNEKLFF. CDR3 bases: TGTGCCAGCAGCGACAGTGCAGGGTCTAATGAAAAACTGTTTTTT.

The chain combines TRBV5-1 with TRBJ2-1; 9 positions match TRBD2. V was pared by 4 bases and J by 5 bases, with 10 bases of the junction left unmatched. There are 16 residues in the CDR3. CDR1 is SGHRS and CDR2 is YFSETQ in the germline V gene. CDR3 amino acids: CASSPSSGIPDNEQFF. The CDR3 nucleotides are TGCGCCAGCAGCCCTTCTAGCGGGATCCCCGACAATGAGCAGTTCTTC.

The CDR3 DNA sequence: TGTGCCAGCAGTTTAGTCCGTCGGGAGAAGAGGGCTGAAGCTTTCTTT. It encodes CASSLVRREKRAEAFF. V usage is TRBV6-6 and J usage is TRBJ1-1, with no clear D. CDR3 length: 16 amino acids. Trimming removed 4 bases at V and 6 bases at J, with 21 bases between. Germline V gives CDR1 MNHNY, CDR2 SVGAGI (reference sequence).

In nucleotides, the CDR3 is TGTGCCAGTAGTATAATTGGATTTAGACAGGGCCAAGAGACCCAGTACTTC. Translating it yields CASSIIGFRQGQETQYF. This rearrangement joins TRBV19 to TRBJ2-5; 7 bases match TRBD1. This CDR3 contains 17 residues. V dropped 2 bases and J dropped 1; count of bases not matched to a gene: 10. The germline gives CDR1 LNHDA, CDR2 SQIVND (reference sequence).

The V call is TRBV18, the J call TRBJ2-1, with a tentative D call TRBD1 (6 bases). Germline CDR1 reads KGHSH; CDR2 reads LQKENI. The CDR3 is 13 residues long. Trimming took 11 bases from V and 4 from J, leaving 15 bases between them. The CDR3 reads CAGSRGSYNEQFF. In DNA, the CDR3 is TGTGCCGGAAGCAGGGGTTCATACAATGAGCAGTTCTTC.

The V call is TRBV30, the J call TRBJ1-1; 10 bases are shared with TRBD1. Germline assignment: CDR1 GTSNPN and CDR2 SVGIG (reference sequence). This CDR3 is built from 14 residues. The J segment lost 6 bases and the V segment lost 4 bases, leaving 8 bases of the junction unmatched. DNA for the CDR3: TGTGCCTGGACCCGGGACAGGGGACTTCCTGAAGCTTTCTTT. It specifies CAWTRDRGLPEAFF.

The genes are TRBV5-1 and TRBJ1-3; a weak D match, TRBD1 (6 bases). This CDR3 has 15 amino acids. V was shortened by 4 bases and J by 0 bases, with 11 bases between the two germline ends. Germline CDR1 is SGHRS and CDR2 is YFSETQ. CDR3 in DNA: TGCGCCAGCAGCCCCGGGGACAACTCTGGAAACACCATATATTTT. Amino acids: CASSPGDNSGNTIYF.

The rearrangement joins TRBV12-1 to TRBJ2-2; the table assigns TRBD1, which was not confirmed against the DNA. TRBV12-1 is a known pseudogene. The CDR3 has 18 residues. Written as DNA, the CDR3 is TGTGCCAGCAGCTTTACAGGGGGACATCCGCTGAACACCGGGGAGCTGTTTTTT. Encoded protein: CASSFTGGHPLNTGELFF.

The CDR3 region is CASSEPVQGWRADGYTF. The CDR3 region has the DNA TGTGCCAGCAGTGAGCCAGTACAGGGGTGGCGCGCGGATGGCTACACCTTC. The rearrangement joins TRBV6-1 to TRBJ1-2; 7 nucleotides line up with TRBD1. J was trimmed by 6 bases and V by 3 bases; bases with no gene match: 16. The germline V gene has CDR1 MNHNS and CDR2 SASEGT. This CDR3 has 17 residues.

The count of this clone is one. The CDR3 loop reads CASSSRQGAWETQYF. In nucleotides, the CDR3 is TGTGCCAGCAGCTCAAGACAGGGGGCTTGGGAGACCCAGTACTTC. The rearrangement uses TRBV5-8 and TRBJ2-5; 10 bases match TRBD1. This CDR3 comprises 15 residues. CDR1 SGHTS and CDR2 YDEGEE come from the germline V gene. Trimming took 3 bases from V and 5 from J; bases not matched to a gene: 7.

The chain combines TRBV18 with TRBJ2-4, with 7 bases that match TRBD1. Germline V gives CDR1 KGHSH, CDR2 LQKENI. CDR3 length equals 13 residues. V shed 4 bases, J shed 7 bases, and the junction held 4 bases outside the gene matches. In nucleotides, the CDR3 is TGTGCCAGCTCACAAACGGGACAGAACATTCAGTACTTC. The encoded protein is CASSQTGQNIQYF.

The V and J genes are TRBV4-2 and TRBJ2-3; 7 nucleotides agree with TRBD2. The CDR3 spans 16 residues. Germline-derived CDR1 and CDR2 are LGHNA and YNFKEQ. Trimming cost V 3 bases and J 5 bases; bases outside gene matches: 11. CDR3 bases: TGTGCCAGCAGCCAGGGAGGAGCGGGGCAGGTAGATACGCAGTATTTT. Its translation is CASSQGGAGQVDTQYF.

V usage is TRBV5-1 and J usage is TRBJ1-4; possibly TRBD1 for D (5 bases). V shed 2 bases and J shed 0 bases, with 20 bases lying between them. Germline V gene lookup returns CDR1 SGHRS and CDR2 YFSETQ. CDR3 length: 19 amino acids. The CDR3 sequence is CASSFTIQGGVATNEKLFF. CDR3 DNA sequence: TGCGCCAGCAGCTTCACAATTCAGGGAGGGGTAGCAACTAATGAAAAACTGTTTTTT.

The rearrangement uses TRBV7-7 and TRBJ2-3; 11 bases are a match to TRBD2. This CDR3 is 15 amino acids long. From germline, CDR1 is SSHAT and CDR2 FNYEAQ (reference sequence). After removal of 5 bases from V and 3 bases from J, the junction contained 4 bases not matched to a gene. CDR3 sequence: CASSPTSGGTDTQYF. DNA for the CDR3: TGTGCCAGCAGCCCAACTAGCGGGGGAACAGATACGCAGTATTTT.

DNA for the CDR3: TGTGCCAGCAGCCGCCGGGGGGGTGGCAATCAGCCCCAGCATTTT. Translation gives CASSRRGGGNQPQHF. The rearrangement joins TRBV7-2 to TRBJ1-5; the D gene is possibly TRBD1 (5 bases). Looked up from germline, CDR1 is SGHTA and CDR2 is FQGNSA. The CDR3 is made up of 15 amino acids. The V end lost 5 bases, the J end lost 2 bases, and 13 bases lay between the germline ends.

Written as DNA, the CDR3 is TGTGCCTGGAGTGTACTCGGGGGGCCTGACACTGAAGCTTTCTTT. Translating gives CAWSVLGGPDTEAFF. The J gene is TRBJ1-1, the V gene TRBV30; tentative D call: TRBD1 (6 bases). Trimming cost V 0 bases and J 3 bases, with 14 bases left between them. There are 15 residues in the CDR3. Germline V lookup: CDR1 GTSNPN, CDR2 SVGIG (reference sequence).

The V gene is TRBV6-6, the J gene TRBJ2-7; the D gene is possibly TRBD2 (6 bases). CDR3 length: 11 residues. The germline gives CDR1 MNHNY, CDR2 SVGAGI (reference sequence). V was cut by 7 bases and J by 3 bases, with 7 bases left in between. This CDR3 reads CASTGGYEQYF. The CDR3 nucleotides are TGTGCCAGCACCGGGGGCTACGAGCAGTACTTC.

The rearrangement links TRBV15 to TRBJ1-4; D not resolved. The length of the CDR3 is 15 residues. Per the germline V gene, CDR1 is LNHNV and CDR2 is YYDKDF (reference sequence). Trimming cost V 3 bases and J 3 bases, with 11 bases left between them. CDR3 residues: CATSSRGLANEKLFF. The CDR3, as DNA: TGTGCCACCAGCAGTCGTGGACTGGCTAATGAAAAACTGTTTTTT.

This chain joins TRBV5-1 and TRBJ2-2; D gene unclear. Between the trimmed V and J ends, which lost 0 bases and 6 bases, there was a span of 12 bases. The CDR3 extends over 15 amino acids. Germline-derived CDR1 and CDR2 are SGHRS and YFSETQ. DNA for the CDR3: TGCGCCAGCAGCTTGGGCGCAGCTCAGGCCGGGGAGCTGTTTTTT. It codes for CASSLGAAQAGELFF.

The chain is built from TRBV5-1 and TRBJ1-2; 10 bases fit TRBD1. In germline, CDR1 is SGHRS, CDR2 YFSETQ. This CDR3 is built from 17 residues. V lost 3 bases and J lost 4; bases outside the gene matches: 12. CDR3 nucleotide sequence: TGCGCCAGCAGCTGGGGCCGACAGGGGGCGCTTAGCTATGGCTACACCTTC. It is translated as CASSWGRQGALSYGYTF. The entire variable domain, with the rest obtained from reference TRBV5-1 and TRBJ1-2, is as follows: KAGVTQTPRYLIKTRGQQVTLSCSPISGHRSVSWYQQTPGQGLQFLFEYFSETQRNKGNFPGRFSGRQFSNSRSEMNVSTLELGDSALYLCASSWGRQGALSYGYTFGSGTRLTVV.